This T cell receptor beta chain was sequenced in a study of OX40 agonist ivuxolimab in advanced cancers. The wider study: At 0.01 to 10 mg/kg, ivuxolimab was administered intravenously to patients every 2 weeks. Findings and limits, study-wide: Mean expanded clone counts were higher in CD8+ than CD4+ T cells.

This clone was found once. The antigen is not known. The CDR3 contains 15 residues. V gave up 6 bases and J gave up 0 bases, with 11 bases separating them. CDR1 MDHEN and CDR2 SYDVKM come from the germline V gene. Assay: immunoSEQ multiplex PCR; the TCRdb copy retains only in-frame clones and omits some. The sample consists of roughly 72,000 clones, roughly 89% of them appearing once. This receptor was identified in an adult with an advanced solid tumor such as melanoma, head and neck, liver or kidney cancer. The genes are TRBV28 and TRBJ2-2; D is perhaps TRBD1 (6 bases). The sequencing used CD4+ or CD8+ T cells sorted from blood, collected in a trial of the OX40 agonist ivuxolimab. The CDR3 DNA is TGTGCCAGCAGCCCTGGACAGACGAACACCGGGGAGCTGTTTTTT. It codes for CASSPGQTNTGELFF.